The 23 T cell receptor beta chains presented below share a single source sample, sequenced in a study of blood T cell repertoires in COVID-19 (dated by TCRdb to about 2020). The protocol used for the library was the immunoSEQ multiplex PCR assay. Sourced from immuneACCESS, this table was stored by TCRdb with only in-frame sequences that have V and J called. A share of the clones is absent; for the studies checked, an unresolved V gene accounts for under half, and the remainder has no known explanation. This sample gives approximately 400,000 clones in total; roughly four fifths of them show up just once. The ten largest make up approximately 5.4% of the sample. Input material: PBMCs or T cells enriched from blood (not recorded which). The receptors here all came from a woman between 45 and 65 years old who had recovered from COVID-19.

This chain connects TRBV5-4 to TRBJ2-7; 8 nucleotides agree with TRBD1. Per germline, CDR1 SGHNT and CDR2 YYREEE (reference sequence). This CDR3 contains 14 residues. The ends lost 3 bases at V and 5 bases at J; junction bases unmatched: 7. CDR3 in DNA: TGTGCCAGCAGCTACCGGGACAGGAGGAACGAGCAGTACTTC. The encoded protein is CASSYRDRRNEQYF.

The chain couples TRBV5-8 to TRBJ1-5; D is unclear. The CDR3 consists of 13 residues. V was pared by 0 bases and J by 10 bases, with 11 bases between. Germline lookup yields CDR1 SGHTS and CDR2 YDEGEE. The CDR3 nucleotides read TGTGCCAGCAGCTTGGAGAGGTATGGTCCCCAGCATTTT. Amino acids: CASSLERYGPQHF. The full variable domain, its missing parts supplied by reference TRBV5-8 and TRBJ1-5, is EAGVTQSPTHLIKTRGQQATLRCSPISGHTSVYWYQQALGLGLQFLLWYDEGEERNRGNFPPRFSGRQFPNYSSELNVNALELEDSALYLCASSLERYGPQHFGDGTRLSIL.

V gene TRBV19 combines with J gene TRBJ1-2; D gene unclear. V dropped 2 bases and J dropped 5 bases, with 18 bases sitting between them. Per germline, CDR1 LNHDA and CDR2 SQIVND (reference sequence). This CDR3 has 16 amino acids. The CDR3 loop reads CASSISQQVPSYGYTF. The CDR3 DNA follows: TGTGCCAGTAGTATATCACAGCAAGTCCCATCTTATGGCTACACCTTC. The entire variable domain, with the rest obtained from reference TRBV19 and TRBJ1-2, is as follows: DGGITQSPKYLFRKEGQNVTLSCEQNLNHDAMYWYRQDPGQGLRLIYYSQIVNDFQKGDIAEGYSVSREKKESFPLTVTSAQKNPTAFYLCASSISQQVPSYGYTFGSGTRLTVV.

This CDR3 is CASSFRRGNEKLFF. In DNA form, the CDR3 reads TGTGCCAGCAGCTTTCGCCGCGGAAATGAAAAACTGTTTTTT. V is TRBV11-2 and J is TRBJ1-4; D is ambiguous. Trimming stripped 3 bases from V and 5 bases from J, with 10 bases between. Germline CDR1 and CDR2: SGHAT and FQNNGV. The length of the CDR3 is 14 residues.

Concerning this clone itself: The sample contains more than one DNA sequence encoding this CDR3. V is TRBV5-1 and J is TRBJ1-1; a weak D match, TRBD1 (5 bases). The CDR3 is 13 residues long. The V end lost 4 bases, the J end lost 2 bases, and 9 bases lay between the germline ends. The germline CDR1 and CDR2 sequences are SGHRS and YFSETQ. In DNA form, the CDR3 reads TGCGCCAGCAGCCCCGGACAAAACACTGAAGCTTTCTTT. It translates to CASSPGQNTEAFF. The full variable domain, completed using reference TRBV5-1 and TRBJ1-1, is KAGVTQTPRYLIKTRGQQVTLSCSPISGHRSVSWYQQTPGQGLQFLFEYFSETQRNKGNFPGRFSGRQFSNSRSEMNVSTLELGDSALYLCASSPGQNTEAFFGQGTRLTVV.

This chain links TRBV7-3 with TRBJ2-1; 10 nucleotides match TRBD2. V shed 2 bases, J shed 6 bases, and the junction held 4 bases outside the gene matches. This CDR3 is built from 15 residues. Germline lookup yields CDR1 SGHTA and CDR2 FQGTGA. This CDR3 is CASSLLAGVSNEQFF. DNA of the CDR3: TGTGCCAGCAGCTTACTAGCGGGAGTAAGCAATGAGCAGTTCTTC.

V usage is TRBV11-3 and J usage is TRBJ1-2; possibly TRBD1 for D (5 bases). V was trimmed by 4 bases and J by 7 bases, leaving 13 bases between them. The CDR3 consists of 13 residues. Germline V lookup: CDR1 SGHNT, CDR2 YENEEA. The CDR3 reads CASSSTQGTGYTF. As DNA, the CDR3 is TGTGCCAGCAGCTCCACGCAGGGTACTGGCTACACCTTC.

This chain uses TRBV6-6 with TRBJ2-7; TRBD1 matches at 7 bases. CDR3 length: 14 residues. Per the germline V gene, CDR1 is MNHNY and CDR2 is SVGAGI (reference sequence). V dropped 6 bases and J dropped 1; count of bases not matched to a gene: 6. For the CDR3, the DNA is TGTGCCAGCAGAGGTTGGACAGGTTCCTACGAGCAGTACTTC. Its translation: CASRGWTGSYEQYF.

V is TRBV7-9 and J is TRBJ1-2; D unclear. CDR3 length: 13 amino acids. CDR1 is SEHNR, CDR2 FQNEAQ, per germline (reference sequence). V lost 1 base and J 5 bases, leaving 8 bases between the germline ends. The CDR3 reads CASSLGGSYGYTF. The CDR3 nucleotides read TGTGCCAGCAGCTTAGGCGGCAGTTATGGCTACACCTTC.

This chain links TRBV7-9 with TRBJ2-7; TRBD1 might be the D (5 bases). The germline V gene encodes CDR1 SEHNR and CDR2 FQNEAQ (reference sequence). This CDR3 is 14 amino acids long. Trimming left V 5 bases short and J 1 base short, with 12 bases between. CDR3 protein: CASSNFTGSYEQYF. Written as DNA, the CDR3 is TGTGCCAGCAGCAACTTCACAGGATCCTACGAGCAGTACTTC.

The J gene is TRBJ1-2, the V gene TRBV3-1 (or the pseudogene TRBV3-2); no reliable D call. Germline V gene data show CDR1 as LGHDT and CDR2 as YNNKEL (reference sequence). This CDR3 spans 16 amino acids. Trimming removed 0 bases from V and 0 bases from J, with 11 bases in between. The CDR3 DNA sequence: TGTGCCAGCAGCCAAGATCTAGCCCGGGCTAACTATGGCTACACCTTC. Its protein is CASSQDLARANYGYTF.

This chain links TRBV3-1 (or the pseudogene TRBV3-2) with TRBJ1-2; D may be TRBD1 (5 bases). The CDR3 has 9 amino acids. Trimming cost V 10 bases and J 7 bases, with 7 bases left between them. Germline V gives CDR1 LGHDT, CDR2 YNNKEL (reference sequence). This CDR3 is CATDSGYTF. The CDR3 bases are TGTGCCACCGACAGTGGCTACACCTTC.

V usage is TRBV7-3 and J usage is TRBJ1-3; 8 positions match TRBD1. Germline assignment: CDR1 SGHTA and CDR2 FQGTGA. The CDR3 totals 15 residues. The trim removed 5 bases at V and 2 bases at J, leaving 5 bases unmatched. CDR3 loop: CASSPDRGTGNTIYF. The CDR3 region has the DNA TGTGCCAGCAGCCCAGACAGGGGCACTGGAAACACCATATATTTT.

The CDR3 sequence: CASSEVGSQGNYF. CDR3 bases: TGTGCCAGCAGTGAAGTTGGGTCGCAGGGGAATTACTTC. This chain connects TRBV6-1 to TRBJ2-7, with D tentatively TRBD1 (6 bases). V gave up 1 base and J gave up 13 bases, with 17 bases separating them. The germline V gene encodes CDR1 MNHNS and CDR2 SASEGT. The CDR3 spans 13 residues.

The chain carries TRBV5-1 and TRBJ2-1; 9 bases line up with TRBD1. Germline V gene lookup returns CDR1 SGHRS and CDR2 YFSETQ. This CDR3 region has 16 residues. The junction had 3 bases not matched to a gene; V was cut back by 1 base and J by 1 base. CDR3 residues: CASSLMTGGSYNEQFF. The CDR3 bases are TGCGCCAGCAGCTTGATGACAGGGGGGTCCTACAATGAGCAGTTCTTC.

The chain combines TRBV14 with TRBJ1-1; D is ambiguous. Trimming took 0 bases from V and 7 from J, leaving 12 bases between them. CDR3 length equals 14 residues. Looked up from germline, CDR1 is SGHDN and CDR2 is FVKESK. As DNA, the CDR3 is TGTGCCAGCAGCCAAGAAGGCTCTAGAAGTGAAGCTTTCTTT. It specifies CASSQEGSRSEAFF.

The V gene is TRBV10-3, the J gene TRBJ2-7, with D uncertain. CDR3 length: 13 residues. The germline V gene encodes CDR1 ENHRY and CDR2 SYGVKD. V lost 2 bases and J lost 7, with 12 bases in between. This CDR3 is CAISEGVLREQYF. The CDR3 region has the DNA TGTGCCATCAGTGAGGGTGTTTTGAGGGAGCAGTACTTC.

The sample holds a few counts of this clone. The chain combines TRBV6-1 with TRBJ1-1, with D possibly matching TRBD1 (5 bases). The CDR3 runs 17 residues. Germline V gene lookup returns CDR1 MNHNS and CDR2 SASEGT. The germline V and J ends were trimmed by 0 bases and 0 bases, with 14 bases remaining between them. The CDR3 loop reads CASSEARQGWVNTEAFF. As DNA, the CDR3 is TGTGCCAGCAGTGAAGCGCGGCAGGGATGGGTGAACACTGAAGCTTTCTTT.

The chain combines TRBV18 with TRBJ1-1; TRBD1 is a possible D gene (6 bases). CDR3 length: 16 amino acids. Germline-derived CDR1 and CDR2 are KGHSH and LQKENI. Between the trimmed V and J ends, which lost 4 bases and 2 bases, there was a span of 17 bases. In DNA, the CDR3 is TGTGCCAGCTCACAACCTTCAACAGGGTTCAACACTGAAGCTTTCTTT. This gives the protein CASSQPSTGFNTEAFF.

The V gene is TRBV2, the J gene TRBJ1-1, with D unresolved. The CDR3 is made up of 12 amino acids. Deletions cut 7 bases from V and 4 bases from J, with 10 bases between. Germline lookup yields CDR1 SNHLY and CDR2 FYNNEI. The CDR3 region is CASMAWATEAFF. In DNA, the CDR3 is TGTGCCAGCATGGCCTGGGCCACTGAAGCTTTCTTT.

The chain carries TRBV19 and TRBJ2-7; 11 bases align to TRBD2. The CDR3 is 13 residues long. V trimming: 9 bases; J trimming: 4 bases; junction bases outside the gene matches: 5. CDR1 LNHDA and CDR2 SQIVND come from the germline V gene (reference sequence). Written as DNA, the CDR3 is TGTGCCAGCCTAGCGGGGGGAGTGTACGAGCAGTACTTC. It yields the protein CASLAGGVYEQYF.

This chain links TRBV7-2 with TRBJ2-5, with TRBD2 identical over 9 bases. Germline V lookup: CDR1 SGHTA, CDR2 FQGNSA. The CDR3 has 15 residues. J was trimmed by 1 base and V by 1 base; bases with no gene match: 1. CDR3 sequence: CASSLERGAQETQYF. Written as DNA, the CDR3 is TGTGCCAGCAGCTTAGAGCGGGGGGCCCAAGAGACCCAGTACTTC.

The V call is TRBV30, the J call TRBJ1-2, with TRBD1 identical over 9 bases. Germline CDR1 and CDR2: GTSNPN and SVGIG (reference sequence). CDR3 length: 13 residues. J lost 7 bases, V lost 2 bases, and 5 bases had no gene match. CDR3 DNA sequence: TGTGCCTGGAGTCACGGGACAGGGTTTGGCTACACCTTC. Residues: CAWSHGTGFGYTF.